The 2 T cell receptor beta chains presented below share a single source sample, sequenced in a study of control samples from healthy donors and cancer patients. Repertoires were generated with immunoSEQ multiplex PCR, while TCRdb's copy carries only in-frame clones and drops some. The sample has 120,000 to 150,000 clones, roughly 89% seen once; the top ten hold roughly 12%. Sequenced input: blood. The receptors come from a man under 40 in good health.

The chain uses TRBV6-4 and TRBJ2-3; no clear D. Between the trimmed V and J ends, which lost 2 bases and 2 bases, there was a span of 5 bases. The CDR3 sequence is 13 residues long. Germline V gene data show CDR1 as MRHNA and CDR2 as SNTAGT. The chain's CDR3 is CASSDTDTDTQYF. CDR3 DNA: TGTGCCAGCAGTGACACTGACACAGATACGCAGTATTTT.

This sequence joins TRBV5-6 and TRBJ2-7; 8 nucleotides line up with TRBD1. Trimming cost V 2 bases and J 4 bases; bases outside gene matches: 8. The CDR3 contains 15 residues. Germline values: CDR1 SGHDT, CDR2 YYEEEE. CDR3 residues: CASSFPGQGLYEQYF. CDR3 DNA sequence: TGTGCCAGCAGCTTCCCAGGACAGGGTCTTTACGAGCAGTACTTC.